The T cell receptor beta chain under discussion was sequenced for a study of T cell repertoires in urothelial bladder cancer. Background on the study: The approximately twelve resected lesions were three cT0, three cTa, three cT1 and three cT2 or greater.

A word on this clone: Its target is not known.

Repertoires were generated with immunoSEQ multiplex PCR, while TCRdb's copy carries only in-frame clones and drops some. The sample records about 13,000 clones, 55% to 80% being singletons. General observations from the study: One T-cell clone reached up to roughly 17% of carcinoma infiltrating lymphocytes. Carcinoma specimens had median about 2% tumor infiltrating lymphocytes, benign approximately 11%.

Germline values: CDR1 MNHEY, CDR2 SVGAGI. The CDR3 sequence is 13 residues long. V lost 6 bases to trimming and J lost 2 bases, with 10 bases between them. This receptor was obtained from a human donor with urothelial carcinoma. The rearrangement links TRBV6-5 to TRBJ1-1, with D maybe TRBD1 (5 bases). Sequences were obtained from tumor-infiltrating cells from bladder cancer. CDR3 in DNA: TGTGCCAGCAGATCCCAGGGAAACACTGAAGCTTTCTTT. It codes for CASRSQGNTEAFF.